This T cell receptor beta chain was sequenced in a study of CD8 T cells in ankylosing spondylitis. TCRdb independently ran MiXCR on the 5' RACE reads; one entry per CDR3 protein. This table has more than 200,000 distinct CDR3 sequences, 24% appearing once. From germline, CDR1 is MGHDK and CDR2 SYGVNS. CDR3 length: 13 amino acids. V trimming: 6 bases; J trimming: 6 bases; junction bases outside the gene matches: 6. Study-level findings and limits: Disease-linked clones reportedly showed significant enrichment in matched ankylosing spondylitis synovial fluid. Certain motif variants had earlier been reported in reactive arthritis synovial fluid and blood. Disease-associated clonotypes exhibited CD8+ identity and were relatively infrequent in peripheral blood.

This clonotype was detected ten times or more. Antigen unknown. The sequencing sample was made of blood, either unsorted or a sorted T cell fraction (not recorded which). The receptor was isolated from a male donor with ankylosing spondylitis or in good health (not recorded which). The chain uses TRBV25-1 and TRBJ2-3; 7 nucleotides match TRBD1. CDR3 protein: CASRRTGADTQYF. CDR3 DNA: TGTGCCAGCAGACGTACAGGGGCCGATACGCAGTATTTT.